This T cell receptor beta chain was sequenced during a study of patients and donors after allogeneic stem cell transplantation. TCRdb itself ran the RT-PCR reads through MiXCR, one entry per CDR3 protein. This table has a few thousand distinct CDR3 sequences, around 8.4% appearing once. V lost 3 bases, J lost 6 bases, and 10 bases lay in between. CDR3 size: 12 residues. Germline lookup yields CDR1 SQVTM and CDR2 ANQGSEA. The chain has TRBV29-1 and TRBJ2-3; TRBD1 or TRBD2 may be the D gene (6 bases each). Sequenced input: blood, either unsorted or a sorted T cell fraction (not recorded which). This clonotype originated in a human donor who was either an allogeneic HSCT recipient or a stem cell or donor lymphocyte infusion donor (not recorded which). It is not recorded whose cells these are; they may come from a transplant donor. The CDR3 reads CSVEGGGDTQYF. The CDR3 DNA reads TGCAGCGTTGAGGGGGGCGGGGATACGCAGTATTTT.